This TCR beta chain was observed in a study of blood T cell repertoires in COVID-19. Trimming removed 7 bases from V and 6 bases from J; junction bases left unmatched: 3. The CDR3 contains 13 residues. Germline loops: CDR1 ENHRY, CDR2 SYGVKD. Cohorts were determined from participant-reported clinical history. The method was immunoSEQ multiplex PCR; TCRdb's version includes in-frame clones alone and lacks a portion of them. The sample consists of around 300,000 clones, approximately 88% of them appearing once. This clone showed up just a few times. V gene TRBV10-3 combines with J gene TRBJ2-2; 9 bases map to TRBD1. The clonotype originates from a woman in her forties who had recovered from COVID-19. Specimen: PBMCs or T cells enriched from blood (not recorded which). The CDR3 DNA reads TGTGCCATCAAGGGACAGGGATCCGGGGAGCTGTTTTTT. Its translation is CAIKGQGSGELFF.